This TCR beta chain was captured in a study of blood T cells in healthy people across ages. In its sample, this clonotype was seen a few times. The CDR3 contains 13 residues. Trimming shortened V by 5 bases and J by 6 bases, and 11 bases separated the two germline ends. The use of a sample-barcoded 5' primer and a J-beta primer mix characterized a second PCR of 7 to 11 cycles. One entry per CDR3 protein results from TCRdb running MiXCR on the 5' RACE reads. The sample consists of approximately 800,000 distinct CDR3 sequences, approximately 65% of them appearing once. This receptor was taken from a man aged 30-40 years in good health. Source material: blood. V and J are TRBV12-3 or TRBV12-4 and TRBJ2-1; TRBD2 is a possible D gene (5 bases). CDR3 sequence reads: CASSVTGFNEQFF. CDR3 bases: TGTGCCAGCAGTGTAACGGGATTCAATGAGCAGTTCTTC.